The rows below give T cell receptor beta chains drawn from one sample of a study of T cell repertoires in cytomegalovirus infection. TCRdb itself ran the reads through MiXCR, one entry per CDR3 protein. The sample shows hundreds of thousands of distinct CDR3 sequences, roughly 10% of them seen only once. The specimen was PBMCs. The receptor set was obtained from a human donor in good health (CMV status not recorded). Some clones in this sample may be carry-over from other donors' samples. CDR3s include the opening cysteine and the closing phenylalanine or tryptophan. A D gene is named only where the DNA matches it firmly. The size of a clone is reported for some rows only, either as once, few or many, or as a class for expanded clones.

CASSWTGAHGYTF TGTGCCAGCAGCTGGACAGGGGCGCATGGCTACACCTTC many TRBD1 TRBJ1-2 TRBV7-6
CASSPPDSFYEQYF TGTGCCAGCAGTCCCCCCGACAGTTTCTACGAGCAGTACTTC few - TRBJ2-7 TRBV28
CASRPLTGGAGGELFF TGTGCCAGCAGACCCCTAACAGGGGGTGCGGGCGGGGAGCTGTTTTTT - TRBD1 TRBJ2-2 TRBV6-6
CASSLLTRSPDTQYF TGTGCCAGCAGTTTGTTGACTCGTTCTCCAGATACGCAGTATTTT - - TRBJ2-3 TRBV28
CASSLTYPNEQFF TGTGCCAGCAGCTTAACCTACCCCAATGAGCAGTTCTTC few - TRBJ2-1 TRBV7-9
CASSRLAGGPYEQYF TGTGCCAGCAGCCGCCTAGCGGGAGGGCCCTACGAGCAGTACTTC many TRBD2 TRBJ2-7 TRBV7-2
CASTHGRGGTGELFF TGTGCCAGCACCCACGGCAGGGGAGGCACCGGGGAGCTGTTTTTT - - TRBJ2-2 TRBV5-5
CASSLGTSGFYNEQFF TGTGCCAGCAGTTTAGGGACTAGCGGGTTCTACAATGAGCAGTTCTTC - TRBD2 TRBJ2-1 TRBV12-3/TRBV12-4
CASSFDGANTGELFF TGTGCCAGCAGCTTCGACGGCGCGAACACCGGGGAGCTGTTTTTT many - TRBJ2-2 TRBV7-3
CASSFLTTGANVLTF TGTGCCAGCAGCTTTCTTACCACTGGGGCCAACGTCCTGACTTTC many - TRBJ2-6 TRBV7-2
CASSLGPLGVYGYTF TGTGCCAGCAGCCTTGGCCCCCTAGGGGTTTATGGCTACACCTTC many - TRBJ1-2 TRBV11-2
CAVEEPSLFKTEAFF TGTGCAGTGGAAGAGCCCTCCTTGTTTAAGACTGAAGCTTTCTTT many - TRBJ1-1 TRBV6-1
CASSLEYSNQPQHF TGTGCCAGCAGTTTGGAATATAGCAATCAGCCCCAGCATTTT - - TRBJ1-5 TRBV27
CASSLEQRPYEQYF TGTGCCAGCAGCTTAGAACAGCGGCCCTACGAGCAGTACTTC many - TRBJ2-7 TRBV7-2
CSAHLAGVKETQYF TGCAGTGCCCACCTTGCGGGGGTAAAGGAGACCCAGTACTTC few TRBD2 TRBJ2-5 TRBV20-1
CAIWHNSSRYGYTF TGTGCCATCTGGCATAACTCATCCCGCTATGGCTACACCTTC - - TRBJ1-2 TRBV10-3
CASSLRGGGGGANVLTF TGTGCCAGCAGCCTTCGGGGGGGGGGGGGGGGGGCCAACGTCCTGACTTTC few TRBD2 TRBJ2-6 TRBV5-6
CASSLLSGADTQYF TGTGCCAGCAGTTTACTTTCCGGGGCCGATACGCAGTATTTT - - TRBJ2-3 TRBV12-3/TRBV12-4
CASSPLAGEDTQYF TGTGCCAGCAGCCCCCTAGCGGGAGAAGATACGCAGTATTTT many TRBD2 TRBJ2-3 TRBV7-2
CASSLRGFNSPLHF TGTGCCAGCAGTTTACGGGGATTCAATTCACCCCTCCACTTT many - TRBJ1-6 TRBV27
CASSAPSQQYFESYTF TGTGCCAGCAGCGCGCCCAGCCAACAGTACTTCGAGAGCTACACCTTC many - TRBJ1-2 TRBV11-2
CASSLPPQPQHF TGTGCCAGCAGTTTACCCCCTCAGCCCCAGCATTTT many - TRBJ1-5 TRBV12-3/TRBV12-4
CASSLDSGTGATYEQYF TGTGCCAGCAGCTTAGATTCCGGGACAGGGGCAACCTACGAGCAGTACTTC many TRBD1 TRBJ2-7 TRBV11-1
CASTFRERSDTQYF TGTGCCAGCACCTTCAGGGAACGAAGCGATACGCAGTATTTT many - TRBJ2-3 TRBV11-2
CASSHPRTGGRNIQYF TGTGCCAGCAGCCATCCTCGTACAGGGGGTAGAAACATTCAGTACTTC - TRBD1 TRBJ2-4 TRBV9
CASSLFSDEQFF TGTGCCAGCAGCCTATTCAGCGATGAGCAGTTCTTC - - TRBJ2-1 TRBV4-2
CASNTGTGNTEAFF TGTGCCAGCAATACCGGGACAGGGAACACTGAAGCTTTCTTT few TRBD1 TRBJ1-1 TRBV6-5
CSARWGLDRNIQYF TGCAGTGCTAGGTGGGGACTAGATAGAAACATTCAGTACTTC few TRBD2 TRBJ2-4 TRBV20-1
CASSRIIAGAGELFF TGCGCCAGCAGCCGAATTATAGCGGGAGCCGGGGAGCTGTTTTTT few TRBD2 TRBJ2-2 TRBV4-1
CASTGLHNEQFF TGTGCCAGCACAGGGCTCCACAATGAGCAGTTCTTC few - TRBJ2-1 TRBV6-1
CASSLWDRGPGYTF TGTGCCAGCAGCTTATGGGACAGGGGACCTGGCTACACCTTC many TRBD1 TRBJ1-2 TRBV7-8
CASSQGGAHREAFF TGTGCCAGCAGCCAAGGAGGGGCACATCGTGAAGCTTTCTTT few - TRBJ1-1 TRBV14
CASSYGGNTGELFF TGTGCCAGCAGCTATGGGGGGAACACCGGGGAGCTGTTTTTT many - TRBJ2-2 TRBV7-2
CASRSSGSYEQYF TGTGCCAGCAGATCTAGCGGGAGTTACGAGCAGTACTTC many TRBD2 TRBJ2-7 TRBV6-5
CASSEGPTGGFYEQYF TGTGCCAGCAGCGAAGGCCCGACAGGGGGGTTCTACGAGCAGTACTTC few TRBD1 TRBJ2-7 TRBV7-9
CASNPPQGWGNNEQFF TGTGCCAGCAATCCCCCCCAAGGGTGGGGAAACAATGAGCAGTTCTTC - - TRBJ2-1 TRBV6-8
CASNPDGTGLSGNTIYF TGTGCCAGTAACCCCGACGGGACAGGGCTCTCTGGAAACACCATATATTTT - TRBD1 TRBJ1-3 TRBV19
CASKLARSYNEQFF TGTGCCAGCAAATTGGCGAGGTCCTACAATGAGCAGTTCTTC many - TRBJ2-1 TRBV12-3/TRBV12-4
CSARGQGRLAGGLQEQYF TGCAGTGCTAGGGGACAGGGAAGACTAGCGGGAGGATTGCAAGAGCAGTACTTC few TRBD2 TRBJ2-7 TRBV20-1
CASSPGAGNEQFF TGTGCCAGCTCACCTGGGGCTGGGAATGAGCAGTTCTTC many - TRBJ2-1 TRBV18
CASSYLLEQFF TGTGCCAGCAGTTACCTGCTCGAGCAGTTCTTC few - TRBJ2-1 TRBV6-6